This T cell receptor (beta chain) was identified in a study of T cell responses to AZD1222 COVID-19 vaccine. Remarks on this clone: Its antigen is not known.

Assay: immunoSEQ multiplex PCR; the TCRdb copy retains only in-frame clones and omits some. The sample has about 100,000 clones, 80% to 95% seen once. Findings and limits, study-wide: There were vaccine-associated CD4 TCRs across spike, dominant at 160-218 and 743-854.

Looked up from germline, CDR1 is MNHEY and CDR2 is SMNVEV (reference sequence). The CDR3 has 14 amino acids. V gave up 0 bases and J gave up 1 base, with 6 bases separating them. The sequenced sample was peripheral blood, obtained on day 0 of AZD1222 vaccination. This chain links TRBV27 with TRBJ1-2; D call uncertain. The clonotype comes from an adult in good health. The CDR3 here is CASSLSHSNYGYTF. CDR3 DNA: TGTGCCAGCAGTTTATCGCACAGTAACTATGGCTACACCTTC.